The clone carrying this T cell receptor (beta chain) was seen repeatedly, ten times or more. Its target is unknown. The data were obtained in a study of CD8 T cells in ankylosing spondylitis. Study-wide results and limits: Earlier reports found some motif variants in synovial fluid and blood in reactive arthritis. Clones tied to disease were said to be significantly enriched in matched ankylosing spondylitis synovial fluid.

Molecular-barcoded quantitative 5'-RACE produced these TCR beta libraries. From the 5' RACE reads, TCRdb called clonotypes with MiXCR, one entry per CDR3 protein. This table has around 150,000 distinct CDR3 sequences, 6% to 8.5% appearing once. V lost 0 bases, J lost 1 base, and 4 bases lay in between. Germline V lookup: CDR1 SGHRS, CDR2 YFSETQ. This CDR3 spans 13 amino acids. This TCR was recovered from a female donor with ankylosing spondylitis or in good health (not recorded which). V gene TRBV5-1 combines with J gene TRBJ2-5; no definite D call. The material sequenced was blood, either unsorted or a sorted T cell fraction (not recorded which). CDR3 nucleotides: TGCGCCAGCAGCTTGGCCTTCCAAGAGACCCAGTACTTC. It specifies CASSLAFQETQYF. Full variable domain (rest looked up from reference TRBV5-1 and TRBJ2-5): KAGVTQTPRYLIKTRGQQVTLSCSPISGHRSVSWYQQTPGQGLQFLFEYFSETQRNKGNFPGRFSGRQFSNSRSEMNVSTLELGDSALYLCASSLAFQETQYFGPGTRLLVL.